This T cell receptor (beta chain) comes out of a study of CD8+ T cells in alopecia areata. Study-wide background: A regimen of oral tofacitinib, 5 to 10 mg twice daily, was given to treated patients.

Trimming removed 4 bases from V and 1 base from J; junction bases left unmatched: 6. Per the germline V gene, CDR1 is LGHNA and CDR2 is YSLEER. CDR3 length equals 17 residues. Extraction and reverse transcription of RNA yielded cDNA as the sequencing template. TCRdb's table, derived via immunoSEQ multiplex PCR, lists solely in-frame clones and lacks some. The table records roughly 150,000 clones, 45% to 55% of them present only once. The TCR comes from a human donor with alopecia areata. Here the sequenced sample was CD8+ T cells sorted from blood, taken at week 0. The chain recombines TRBV4-3 with TRBJ2-6, with 8 bases that match TRBD1. The CDR3 DNA is TGCGCCAGCAGCCCGGGACAGGCCCTGTCTGGGGCCAACGTCCTGACTTTC. It encodes CASSPGQALSGANVLTF.